This TCR beta chain was documented in a study of blood T cell repertoires in COVID-19. Study-level background: T cells, B-cell-depleted T cells, or PBMCs provided the cDNA or gDNA that served as material.

Data came from immunoSEQ multiplex PCR; TCRdb stores just in-frame clones and leaves some out. The sample shows 150,000 to 200,000 clones, under 90% of them seen only once. The CDR3 has 21 residues. Seattle patient enrollment occurred during active infection, with longitudinal follow-up thereafter. The sequenced sample was peripheral blood. This TCR derives from a person aged 70 to 85 with COVID-19, enrolled during active disease. V usage is TRBV12-2 and J usage is TRBJ1-2. TRBV12-2 is tagged as a pseudogene. The CDR3 here is CASRLARMRARIGRGNYGYTF. DNA for the CDR3: TGTGCAAGTCGCTTAGCGCGCATGCGGGCTAGAATAGGCCGGGGTAACTATGGCTACACCTTC.